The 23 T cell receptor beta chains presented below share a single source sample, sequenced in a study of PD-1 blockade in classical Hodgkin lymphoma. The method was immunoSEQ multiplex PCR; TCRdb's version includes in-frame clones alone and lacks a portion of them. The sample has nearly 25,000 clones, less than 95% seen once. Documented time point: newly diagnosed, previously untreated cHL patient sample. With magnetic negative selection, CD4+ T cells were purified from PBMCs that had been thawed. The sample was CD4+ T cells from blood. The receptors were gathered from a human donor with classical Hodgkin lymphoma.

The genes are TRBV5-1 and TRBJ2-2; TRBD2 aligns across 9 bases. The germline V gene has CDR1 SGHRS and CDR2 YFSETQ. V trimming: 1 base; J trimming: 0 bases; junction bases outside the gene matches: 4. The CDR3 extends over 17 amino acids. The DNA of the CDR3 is TGCGCCAGCAGCTTGTTCGGACTAGCGACGAACACCGGGGAGCTGTTTTTT. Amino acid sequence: CASSLFGLATNTGELFF.

The CDR3 DNA follows: TGCGCCAGCAGCCAAGTGGCGGGACAGCTGAACACCGGGGAGCTGTTTTTT. Encoded protein: CASSQVAGQLNTGELFF. The chain joins TRBV4-3 to TRBJ2-2; D is perhaps TRBD1 (7 bases). This CDR3 has 17 amino acids. With 1 base removed from V and 1 base from J, the gap between germline ends came to 13 bases. Per the germline V gene, CDR1 is LGHNA and CDR2 is YSLEER.

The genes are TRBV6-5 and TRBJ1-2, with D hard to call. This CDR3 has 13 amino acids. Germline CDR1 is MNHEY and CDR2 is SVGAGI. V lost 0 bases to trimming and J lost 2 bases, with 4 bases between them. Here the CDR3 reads CASSYSENYGYTF. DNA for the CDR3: TGTGCCAGCAGTTACTCGGAAAACTATGGCTACACCTTC.

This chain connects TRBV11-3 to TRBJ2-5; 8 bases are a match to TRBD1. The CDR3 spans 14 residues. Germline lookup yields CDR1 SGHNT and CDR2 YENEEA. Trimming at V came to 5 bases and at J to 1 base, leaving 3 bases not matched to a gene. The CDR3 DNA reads TGTGCCAGCAGCCGGGACAGGACCCAAGAGACCCAGTACTTC. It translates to CASSRDRTQETQYF.

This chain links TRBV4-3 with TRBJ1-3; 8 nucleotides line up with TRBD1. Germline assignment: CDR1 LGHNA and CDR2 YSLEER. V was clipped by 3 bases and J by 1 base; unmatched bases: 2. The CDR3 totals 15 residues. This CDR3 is CASSQGDRSGNTIYF. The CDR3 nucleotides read TGCGCCAGCAGCCAGGGGGACAGGTCTGGAAACACCATATATTTT.

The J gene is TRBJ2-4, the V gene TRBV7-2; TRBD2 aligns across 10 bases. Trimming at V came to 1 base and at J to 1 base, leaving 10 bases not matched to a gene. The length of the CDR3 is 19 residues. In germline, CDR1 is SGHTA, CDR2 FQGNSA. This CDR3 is CASSLGGLATGRAKNIQYF. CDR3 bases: TGTGCCAGCAGCTTAGGGGGACTAGCGACCGGGAGGGCCAAAAACATTCAGTACTTC.

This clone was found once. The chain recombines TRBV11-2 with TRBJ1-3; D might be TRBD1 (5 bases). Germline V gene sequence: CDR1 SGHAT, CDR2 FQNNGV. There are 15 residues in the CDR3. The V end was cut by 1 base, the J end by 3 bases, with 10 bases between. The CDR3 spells CASSLAQGHGNTIYF. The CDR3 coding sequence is TGTGCCAGCAGCTTAGCCCAGGGCCATGGAAACACCATATATTTT.

CDR3 amino acids: CASSIGRGAGNQPQHF. The CDR3 nucleotides are TGTGCCAGTAGTATAGGTAGGGGGGCCGGGAATCAGCCCCAGCATTTT. The chain employs TRBV19 and TRBJ1-5, with a possible D match to TRBD1 (6 bases). The CDR3 totals 16 residues. Trimming took 1 base from V and 4 from J, leaving 14 bases between them. In germline, CDR1 is LNHDA, CDR2 SQIVND (reference sequence).

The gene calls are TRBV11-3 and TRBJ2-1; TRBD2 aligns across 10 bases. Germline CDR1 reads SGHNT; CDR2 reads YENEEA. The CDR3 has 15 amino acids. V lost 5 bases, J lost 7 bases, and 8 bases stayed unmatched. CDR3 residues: CASSPERGGINEQFF. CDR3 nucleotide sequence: TGTGCCAGCAGCCCGGAGCGGGGGGGTATAAATGAGCAGTTCTTC.

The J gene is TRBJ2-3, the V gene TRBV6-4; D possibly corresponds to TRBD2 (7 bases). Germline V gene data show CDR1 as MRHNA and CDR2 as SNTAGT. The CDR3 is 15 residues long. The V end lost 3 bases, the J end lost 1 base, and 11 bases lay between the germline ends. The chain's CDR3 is CASSEAGARTDTQYF. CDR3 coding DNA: TGTGCCAGCAGTGAGGCGGGGGCCCGCACAGATACGCAGTATTTT.

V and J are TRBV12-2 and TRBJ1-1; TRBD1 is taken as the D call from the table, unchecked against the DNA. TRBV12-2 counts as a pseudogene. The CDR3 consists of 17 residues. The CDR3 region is CASRYEGTGGAGTEAFF. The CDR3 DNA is TGTGCAAGTCGCTATGAGGGGACAGGGGGCGCGGGGACTGAAGCTTTCTTT.

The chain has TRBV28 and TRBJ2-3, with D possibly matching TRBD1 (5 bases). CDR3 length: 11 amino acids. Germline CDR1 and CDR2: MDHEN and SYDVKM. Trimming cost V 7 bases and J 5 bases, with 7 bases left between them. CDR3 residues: CASKGIDTQYF. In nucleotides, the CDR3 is TGTGCCAGCAAGGGGATAGATACGCAGTATTTT.

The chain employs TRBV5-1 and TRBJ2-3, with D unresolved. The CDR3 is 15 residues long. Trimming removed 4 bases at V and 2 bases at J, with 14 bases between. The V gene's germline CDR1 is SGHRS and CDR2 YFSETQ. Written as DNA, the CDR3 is TGCGCCAGCAGCCAAAACACGGACGTCACAGATACGCAGTATTTT. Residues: CASSQNTDVTDTQYF.

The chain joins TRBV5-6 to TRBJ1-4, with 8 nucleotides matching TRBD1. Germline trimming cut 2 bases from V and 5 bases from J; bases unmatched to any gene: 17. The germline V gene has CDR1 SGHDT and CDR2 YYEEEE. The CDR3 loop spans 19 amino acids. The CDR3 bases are TGTGCCAGCAGCTTCCGACAGGGGAAAGGTTTTTTTCTGAATGAAAAACTGTTTTTT. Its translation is CASSFRQGKGFFLNEKLFF.

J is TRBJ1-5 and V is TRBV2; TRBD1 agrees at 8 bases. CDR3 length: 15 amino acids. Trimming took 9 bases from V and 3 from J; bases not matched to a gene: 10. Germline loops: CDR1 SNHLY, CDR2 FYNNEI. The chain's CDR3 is CASNWAGGNNQPQHF. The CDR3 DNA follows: TGTGCCAGTAACTGGGCAGGGGGCAACAATCAGCCCCAGCATTTT.

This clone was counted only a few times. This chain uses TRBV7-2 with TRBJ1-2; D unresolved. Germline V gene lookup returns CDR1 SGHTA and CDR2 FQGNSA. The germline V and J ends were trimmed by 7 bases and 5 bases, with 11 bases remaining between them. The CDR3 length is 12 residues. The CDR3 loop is CASTPEVYGYTF. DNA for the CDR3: TGTGCCAGCACCCCCGAGGTATATGGCTACACCTTC.

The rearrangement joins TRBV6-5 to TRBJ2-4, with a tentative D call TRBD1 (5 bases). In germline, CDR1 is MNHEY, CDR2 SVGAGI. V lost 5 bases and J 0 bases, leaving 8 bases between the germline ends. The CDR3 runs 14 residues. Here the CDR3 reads CASSPTAAKNIQYF. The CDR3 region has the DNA TGTGCCAGCAGTCCGACAGCAGCCAAAAACATTCAGTACTTC.

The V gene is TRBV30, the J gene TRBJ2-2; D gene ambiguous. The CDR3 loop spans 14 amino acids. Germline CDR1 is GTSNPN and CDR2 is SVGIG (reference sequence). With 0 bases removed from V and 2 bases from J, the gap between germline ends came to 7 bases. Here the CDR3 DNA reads TGTGCCTGGAGTGTCCGGTTTAACACCGGGGAGCTGTTTTTT. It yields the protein CAWSVRFNTGELFF.

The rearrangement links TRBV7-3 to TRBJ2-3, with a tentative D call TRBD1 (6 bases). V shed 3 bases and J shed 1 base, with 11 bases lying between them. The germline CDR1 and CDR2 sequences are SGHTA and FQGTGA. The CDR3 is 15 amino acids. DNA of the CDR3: TGTGCCAGCAGCTTCGCAGGGGCCCGCACAGATACGCAGTATTTT. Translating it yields CASSFAGARTDTQYF.

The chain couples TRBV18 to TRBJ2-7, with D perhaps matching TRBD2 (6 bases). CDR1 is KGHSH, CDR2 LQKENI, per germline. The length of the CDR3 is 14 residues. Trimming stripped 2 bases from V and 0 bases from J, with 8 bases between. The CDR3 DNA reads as TGTGCCAGCTCACCAACGACTAGCTCCTACGAGCAGTACTTC. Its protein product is CASSPTTSSYEQYF. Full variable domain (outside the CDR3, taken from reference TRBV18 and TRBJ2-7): NAGVMQNPRHLVRRRGQEARLRCSPMKGHSHVYWYRQLPEEGLKFMVYLQKENIIDESGMPKERFSAEFPKEGPSILRIQQVVRGDSAAYFCASSPTTSSYEQYFGPGTRLTVT.

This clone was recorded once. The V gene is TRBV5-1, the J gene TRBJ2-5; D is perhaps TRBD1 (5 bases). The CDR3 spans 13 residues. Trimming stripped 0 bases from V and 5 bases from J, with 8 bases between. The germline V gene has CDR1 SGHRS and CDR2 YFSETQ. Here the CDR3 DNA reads TGCGCCAGCAGCTTGGAAAGGGGCGAGACCCAGTACTTC. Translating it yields CASSLERGETQYF.

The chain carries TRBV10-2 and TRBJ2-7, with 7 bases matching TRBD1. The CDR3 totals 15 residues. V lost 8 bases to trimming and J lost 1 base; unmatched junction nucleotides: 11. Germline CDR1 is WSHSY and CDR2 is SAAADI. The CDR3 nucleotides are TGCGCCAGCGGAGACAGGGTCCCTTTGTCCTACGAGCAGTACTTC. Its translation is CASGDRVPLSYEQYF.

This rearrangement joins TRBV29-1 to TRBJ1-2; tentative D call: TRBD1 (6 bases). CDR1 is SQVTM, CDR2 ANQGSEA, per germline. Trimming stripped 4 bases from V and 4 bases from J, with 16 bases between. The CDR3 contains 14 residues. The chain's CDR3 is CSVATGGAGYGYTF. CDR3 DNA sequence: TGCAGCGTTGCAACCGGGGGCGCCGGCTATGGCTACACCTTC.